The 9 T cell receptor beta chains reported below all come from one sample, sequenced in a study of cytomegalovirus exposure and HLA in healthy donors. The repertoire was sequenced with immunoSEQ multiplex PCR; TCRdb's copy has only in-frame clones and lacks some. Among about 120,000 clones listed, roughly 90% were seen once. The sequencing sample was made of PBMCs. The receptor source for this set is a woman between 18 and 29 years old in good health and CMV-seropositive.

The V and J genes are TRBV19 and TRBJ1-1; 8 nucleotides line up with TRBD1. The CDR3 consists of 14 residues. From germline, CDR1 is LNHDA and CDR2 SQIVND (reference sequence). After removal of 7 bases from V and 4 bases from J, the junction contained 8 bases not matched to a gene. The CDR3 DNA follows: TGTGCCAGTACCGACAGGGGCCTTGGCACTGAAGCTTTCTTT. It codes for CASTDRGLGTEAFF.

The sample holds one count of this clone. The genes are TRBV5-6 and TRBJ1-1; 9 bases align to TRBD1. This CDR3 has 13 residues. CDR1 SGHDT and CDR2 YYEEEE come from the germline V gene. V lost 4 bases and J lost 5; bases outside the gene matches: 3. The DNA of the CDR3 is TGTGCCAGCAGCCATGACAGGGGGACTGAAGCTTTCTTT. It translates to CASSHDRGTEAFF.

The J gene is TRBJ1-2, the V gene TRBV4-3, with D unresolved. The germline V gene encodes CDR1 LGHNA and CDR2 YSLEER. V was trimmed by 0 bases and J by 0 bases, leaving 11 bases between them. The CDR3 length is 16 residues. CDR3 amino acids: CASSQDSFRANYGYTF. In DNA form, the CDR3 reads TGCGCCAGCAGCCAAGATTCGTTCCGCGCTAACTATGGCTACACCTTC.

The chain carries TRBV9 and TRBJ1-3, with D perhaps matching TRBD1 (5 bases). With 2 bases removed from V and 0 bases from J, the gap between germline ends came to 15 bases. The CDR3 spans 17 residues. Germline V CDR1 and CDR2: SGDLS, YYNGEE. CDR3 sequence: CASSVGRARNSGNTIYF. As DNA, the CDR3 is TGTGCCAGCAGCGTTGGCAGGGCAAGGAACTCTGGAAACACCATATATTTT.

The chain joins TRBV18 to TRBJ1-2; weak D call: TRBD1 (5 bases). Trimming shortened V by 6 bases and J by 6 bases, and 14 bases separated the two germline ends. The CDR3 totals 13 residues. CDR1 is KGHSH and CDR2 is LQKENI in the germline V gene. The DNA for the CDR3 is TGTGCCAGCTCCACCCAGGGCGGTAATGGCTACACCTTC. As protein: CASSTQGGNGYTF.

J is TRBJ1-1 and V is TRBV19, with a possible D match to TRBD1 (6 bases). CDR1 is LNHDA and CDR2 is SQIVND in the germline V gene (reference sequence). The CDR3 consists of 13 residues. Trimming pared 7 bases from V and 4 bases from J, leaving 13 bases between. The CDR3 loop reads CASTQGFGTEAFF. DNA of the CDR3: TGTGCCAGTACCCAGGGGTTTGGCACTGAAGCTTTCTTT.

Written as DNA, the CDR3 is TGTGCCTGGAACGGGCAGGGAAGGTCACCCCTCCACTTT. This translates into CAWNGQGRSPLHF. This rearrangement joins TRBV30 to TRBJ1-6; TRBD1 might be the D (5 bases). The ends were cut back, 4 bases at V and 10 bases at J, with 14 bases in the middle. The CDR3 sequence is 13 residues long. The germline V gene has CDR1 GTSNPN and CDR2 SVGIG (reference sequence). The full variable domain, completed using reference TRBV30 and TRBJ1-6, is SQTIHQWPATLVQPVGSPLSLECTVEGTSNPNLYWYRQAAGRGLQLLFYSVGIGQISSEVPQNLSASRPQDRQFILSSKKLLLSDSGFYLCAWNGQGRSPLHFGNGTRLTVT.

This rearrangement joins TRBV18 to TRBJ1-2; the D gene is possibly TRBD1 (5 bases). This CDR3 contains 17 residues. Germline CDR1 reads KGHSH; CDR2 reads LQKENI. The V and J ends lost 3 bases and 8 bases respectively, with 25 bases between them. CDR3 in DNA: TGTGCCAGCTCACCTCCTAGTAAGGTTGGGGCGGGAGACGGCTACACCTTC. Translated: CASSPPSKVGAGDGYTF. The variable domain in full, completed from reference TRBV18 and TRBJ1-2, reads NAGVMQNPRHLVRRRGQEARLRCSPMKGHSHVYWYRQLPEEGLKFMVYLQKENIIDESGMPKERFSAEFPKEGPSILRIQQVVRGDSAAYFCASSPPSKVGAGDGYTFGSGTRLTVV.

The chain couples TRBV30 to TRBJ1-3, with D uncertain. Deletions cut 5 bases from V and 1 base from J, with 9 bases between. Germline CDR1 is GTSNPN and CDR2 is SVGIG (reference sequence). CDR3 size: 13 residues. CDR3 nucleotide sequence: TGTGCCTGGGCTCGCGCTTCTGGAAACACCATATATTTT. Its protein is CAWARASGNTIYF.